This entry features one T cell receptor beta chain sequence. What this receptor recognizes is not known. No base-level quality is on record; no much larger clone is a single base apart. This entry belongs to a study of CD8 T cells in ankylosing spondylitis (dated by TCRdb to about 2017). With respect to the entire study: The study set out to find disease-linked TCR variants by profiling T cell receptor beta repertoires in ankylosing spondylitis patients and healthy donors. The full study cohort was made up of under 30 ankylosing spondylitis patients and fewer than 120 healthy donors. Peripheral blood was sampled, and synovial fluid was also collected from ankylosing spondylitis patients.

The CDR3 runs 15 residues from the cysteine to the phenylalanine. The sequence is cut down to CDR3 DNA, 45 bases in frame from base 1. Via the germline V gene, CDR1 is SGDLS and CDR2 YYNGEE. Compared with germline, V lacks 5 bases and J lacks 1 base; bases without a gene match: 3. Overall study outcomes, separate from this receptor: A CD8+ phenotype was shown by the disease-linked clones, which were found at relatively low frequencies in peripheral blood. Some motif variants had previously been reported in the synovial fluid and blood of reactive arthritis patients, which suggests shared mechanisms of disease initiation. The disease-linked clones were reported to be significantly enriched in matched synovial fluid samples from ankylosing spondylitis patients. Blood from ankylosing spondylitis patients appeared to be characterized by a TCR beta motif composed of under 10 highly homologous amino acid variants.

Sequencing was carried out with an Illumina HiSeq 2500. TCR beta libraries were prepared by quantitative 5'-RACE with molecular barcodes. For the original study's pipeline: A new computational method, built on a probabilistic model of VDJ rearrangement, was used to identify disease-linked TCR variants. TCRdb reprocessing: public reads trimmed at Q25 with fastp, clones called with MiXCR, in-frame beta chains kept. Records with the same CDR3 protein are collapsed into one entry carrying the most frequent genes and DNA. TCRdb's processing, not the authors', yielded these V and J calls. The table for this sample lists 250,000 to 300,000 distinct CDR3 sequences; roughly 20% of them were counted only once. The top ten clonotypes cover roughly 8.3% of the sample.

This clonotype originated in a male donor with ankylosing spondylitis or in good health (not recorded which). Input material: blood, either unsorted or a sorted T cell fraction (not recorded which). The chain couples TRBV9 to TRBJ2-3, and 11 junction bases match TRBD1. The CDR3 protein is CASRGQGGRTDTQYF. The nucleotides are TGTGCCAGCAGGGGACAGGGGGGCCGCACAGATACGCAGTATTTT.